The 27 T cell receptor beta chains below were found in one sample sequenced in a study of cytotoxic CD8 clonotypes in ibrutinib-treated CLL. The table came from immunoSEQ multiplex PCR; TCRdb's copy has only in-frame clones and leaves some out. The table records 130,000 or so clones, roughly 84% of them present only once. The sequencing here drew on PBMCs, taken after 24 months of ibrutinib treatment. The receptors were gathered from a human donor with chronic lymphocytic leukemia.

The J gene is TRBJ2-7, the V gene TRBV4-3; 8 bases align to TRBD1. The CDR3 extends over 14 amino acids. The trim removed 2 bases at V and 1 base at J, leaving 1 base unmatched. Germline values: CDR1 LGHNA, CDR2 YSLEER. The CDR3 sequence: CASSQNRGSYEQYF. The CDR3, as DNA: TGCGCCAGCAGCCAAAACAGGGGGTCCTACGAGCAGTACTTC.

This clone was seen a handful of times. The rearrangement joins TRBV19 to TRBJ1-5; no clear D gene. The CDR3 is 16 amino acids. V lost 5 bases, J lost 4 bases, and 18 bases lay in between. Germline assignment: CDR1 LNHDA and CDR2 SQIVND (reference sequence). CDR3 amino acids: CASSRVTAPENQPQHF. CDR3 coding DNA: TGTGCCAGTAGTCGGGTAACGGCCCCTGAGAATCAGCCCCAGCATTTT.

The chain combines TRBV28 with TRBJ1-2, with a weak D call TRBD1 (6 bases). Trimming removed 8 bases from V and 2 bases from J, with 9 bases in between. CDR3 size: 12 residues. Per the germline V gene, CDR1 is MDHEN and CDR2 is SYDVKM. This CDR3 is CASEGGNYGYTF. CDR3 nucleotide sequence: TGTGCCAGCGAGGGGGGAAACTATGGCTACACCTTC.

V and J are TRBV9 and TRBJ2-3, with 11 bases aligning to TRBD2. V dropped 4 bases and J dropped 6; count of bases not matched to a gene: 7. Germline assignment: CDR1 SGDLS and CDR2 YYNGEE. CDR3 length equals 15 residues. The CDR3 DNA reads TGTGCCAGCAGCCCAACTAGCGGGGGTGGGGATACGCAGTATTTT. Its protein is CASSPTSGGGDTQYF.

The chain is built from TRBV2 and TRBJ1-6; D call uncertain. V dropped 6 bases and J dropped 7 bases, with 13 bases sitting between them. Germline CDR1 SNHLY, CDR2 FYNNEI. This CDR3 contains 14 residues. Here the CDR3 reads CASSSDGRNSPLHF. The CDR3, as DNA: TGTGCCAGCAGCTCCGACGGGAGGAATTCACCCCTCCACTTT.

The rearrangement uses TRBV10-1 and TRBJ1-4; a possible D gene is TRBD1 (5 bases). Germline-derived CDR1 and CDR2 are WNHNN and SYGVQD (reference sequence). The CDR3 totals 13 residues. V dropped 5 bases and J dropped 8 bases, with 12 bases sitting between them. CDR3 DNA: TGCGCCAGCAGTTACCGGCGGGACGAAAAACTGTTTTTT. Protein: CASSYRRDEKLFF.

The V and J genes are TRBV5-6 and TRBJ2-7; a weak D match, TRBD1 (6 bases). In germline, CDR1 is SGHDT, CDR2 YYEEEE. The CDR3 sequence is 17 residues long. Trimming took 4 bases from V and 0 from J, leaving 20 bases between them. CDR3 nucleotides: TGTGCCAGCAGCCGGGGTGGGACCGGGACATACTCCTACGAGCAGTACTTC. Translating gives CASSRGGTGTYSYEQYF. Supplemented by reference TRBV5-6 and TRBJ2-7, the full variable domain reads DAGVTQSPTHLIKTRGQQVTLRCSPKSGHDTVSWYQQALGQGPQFIFQYYEEEERQRGNFPDRFSGHQFPNYSSELNVNALLLGDSALYLCASSRGGTGTYSYEQYFGPGTRLTVT.

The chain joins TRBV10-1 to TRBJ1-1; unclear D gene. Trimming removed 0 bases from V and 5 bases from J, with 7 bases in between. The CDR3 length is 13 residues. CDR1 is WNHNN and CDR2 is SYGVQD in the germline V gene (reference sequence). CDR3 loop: CASSESGGTEAFF. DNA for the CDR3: TGCGCCAGCAGTGAGTCGGGAGGGACTGAAGCTTTCTTT.

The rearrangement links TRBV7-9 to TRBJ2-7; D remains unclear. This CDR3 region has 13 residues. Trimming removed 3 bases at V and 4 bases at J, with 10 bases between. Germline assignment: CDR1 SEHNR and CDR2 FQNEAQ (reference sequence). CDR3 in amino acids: CASSFGQYYEQYF. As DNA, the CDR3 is TGTGCCAGCAGCTTCGGGCAGTATTACGAGCAGTACTTC.

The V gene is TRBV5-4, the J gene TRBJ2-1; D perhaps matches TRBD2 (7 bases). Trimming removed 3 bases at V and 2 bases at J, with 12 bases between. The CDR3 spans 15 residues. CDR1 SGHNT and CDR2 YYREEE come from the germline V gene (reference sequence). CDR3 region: CASSSAGATYNEQFF. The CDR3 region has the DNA TGTGCCAGCAGCTCTGCGGGGGCCACCTACAATGAGCAGTTCTTC.

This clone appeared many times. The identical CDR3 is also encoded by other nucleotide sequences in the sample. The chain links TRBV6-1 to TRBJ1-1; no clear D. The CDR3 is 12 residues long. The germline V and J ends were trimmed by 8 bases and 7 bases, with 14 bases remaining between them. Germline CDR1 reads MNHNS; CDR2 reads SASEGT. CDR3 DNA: TGTGCCAGCCGTCTGTGGGAGGGTGAAGCTTTCTTT. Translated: CASRLWEGEAFF.

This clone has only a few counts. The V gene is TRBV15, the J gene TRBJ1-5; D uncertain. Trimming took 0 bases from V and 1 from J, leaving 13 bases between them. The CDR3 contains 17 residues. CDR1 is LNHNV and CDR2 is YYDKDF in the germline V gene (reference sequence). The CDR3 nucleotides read TGTGCCACCAGCAGAGAGAGGCGGGTGAACAGCAATCAGCCCCAGCATTTT. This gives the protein CATSRERRVNSNQPQHF.

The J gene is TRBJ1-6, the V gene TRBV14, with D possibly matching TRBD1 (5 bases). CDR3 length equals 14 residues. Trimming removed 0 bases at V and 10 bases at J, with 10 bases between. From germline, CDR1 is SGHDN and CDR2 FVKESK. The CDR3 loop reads CASSQESGASPLHF. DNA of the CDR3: TGTGCCAGCAGCCAAGAGTCTGGGGCGTCACCCCTCCACTTT.

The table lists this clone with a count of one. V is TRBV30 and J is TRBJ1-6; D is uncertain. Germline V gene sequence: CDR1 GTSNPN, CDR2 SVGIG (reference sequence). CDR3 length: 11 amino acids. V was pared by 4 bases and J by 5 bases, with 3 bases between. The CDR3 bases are TGTGCCTGGAATAATAATTCACCCCTCCACTTT. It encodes CAWNNNSPLHF. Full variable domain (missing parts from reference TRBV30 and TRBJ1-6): SQTIHQWPATLVQPVGSPLSLECTVEGTSNPNLYWYRQAAGRGLQLLFYSVGIGQISSEVPQNLSASRPQDRQFILSSKKLLLSDSGFYLCAWNNNSPLHFGNGTRLTVT.

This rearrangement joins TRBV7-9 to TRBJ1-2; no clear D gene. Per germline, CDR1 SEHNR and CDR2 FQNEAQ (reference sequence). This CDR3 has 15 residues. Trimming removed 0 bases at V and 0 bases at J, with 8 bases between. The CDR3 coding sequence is TGTGCCAGCAGCTTAGCTAAGGCCACTAACTATGGCTACACCTTC. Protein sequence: CASSLAKATNYGYTF.

CDR3 nucleotides: TGTGCCATCAGTGAGACAGGCTATGGCTACACCTTC. This encodes CAISETGYGYTF. The chain joins TRBV10-3 to TRBJ1-2; TRBD1 might be the D (5 bases). This CDR3 has 12 amino acids. CDR1 and CDR2 (germline): ENHRY, SYGVKD. Deletions cut 2 bases from V and 4 bases from J, with 5 bases between.

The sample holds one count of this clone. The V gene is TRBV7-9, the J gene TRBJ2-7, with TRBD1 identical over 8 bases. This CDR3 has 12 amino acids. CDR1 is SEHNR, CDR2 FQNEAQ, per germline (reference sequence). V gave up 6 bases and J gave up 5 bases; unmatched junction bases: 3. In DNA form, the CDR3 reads TGTGCCAGCAGAGAGACAGGGGACGAGCAGTACTTC. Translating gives CASRETGDEQYF.

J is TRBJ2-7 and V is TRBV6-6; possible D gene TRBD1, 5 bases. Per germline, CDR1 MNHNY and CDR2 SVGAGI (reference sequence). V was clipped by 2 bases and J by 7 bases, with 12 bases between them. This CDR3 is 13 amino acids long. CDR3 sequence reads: CASSYQDTGEQYF. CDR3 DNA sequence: TGTGCCAGCAGTTACCAGGACACTGGGGAGCAGTACTTC.

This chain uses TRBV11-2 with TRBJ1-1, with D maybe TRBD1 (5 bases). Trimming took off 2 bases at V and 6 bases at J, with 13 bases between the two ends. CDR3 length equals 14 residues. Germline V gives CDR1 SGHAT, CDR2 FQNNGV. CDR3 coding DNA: TGTGCCAGCAGCTTACAGGGTTTTTTCTCTGAAGCTTTCTTT. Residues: CASSLQGFFSEAFF.

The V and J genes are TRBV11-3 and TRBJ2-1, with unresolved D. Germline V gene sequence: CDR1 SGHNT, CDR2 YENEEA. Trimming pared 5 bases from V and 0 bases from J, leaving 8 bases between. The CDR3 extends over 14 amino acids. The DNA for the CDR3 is TGTGCCAGCAGCGGGCAGAGCTCCTACAATGAGCAGTTCTTC. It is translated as CASSGQSSYNEQFF.

CDR3 sequence (DNA): TGTGCCATCAGTGAGTCCCGGGGCAGGGGGGGGACTGAAGCTTTCTTT. Its translation: CAISESRGRGGTEAFF. The chain combines TRBV10-3 with TRBJ1-1, with TRBD1 identical over 7 bases. The CDR3 spans 16 residues. V shed 0 bases, J shed 5 bases, and the junction held 9 bases outside the gene matches. Germline V gene sequence: CDR1 ENHRY, CDR2 SYGVKD.

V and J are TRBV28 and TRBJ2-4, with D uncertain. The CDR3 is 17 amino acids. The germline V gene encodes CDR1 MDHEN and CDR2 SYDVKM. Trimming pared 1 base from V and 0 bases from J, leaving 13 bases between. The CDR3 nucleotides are TGTGCCAGCAGTTTATCGGCAGGTCTTCAAGCCAAAAACATTCAGTACTTC. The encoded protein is CASSLSAGLQAKNIQYF.

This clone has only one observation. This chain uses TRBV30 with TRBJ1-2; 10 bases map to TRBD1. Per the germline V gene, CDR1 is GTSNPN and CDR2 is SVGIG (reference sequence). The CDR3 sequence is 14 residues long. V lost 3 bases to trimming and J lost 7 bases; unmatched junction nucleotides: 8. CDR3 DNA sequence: TGTGCCTGGAGGAACCCGGGACAGGGGTCTGGCTACACCTTC. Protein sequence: CAWRNPGQGSGYTF.

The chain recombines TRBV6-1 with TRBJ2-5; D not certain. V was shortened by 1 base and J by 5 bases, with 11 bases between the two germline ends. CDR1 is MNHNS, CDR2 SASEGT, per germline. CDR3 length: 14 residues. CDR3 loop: CASSEGWKGETQYF. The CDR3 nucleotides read TGTGCCAGCAGTGAAGGTTGGAAGGGCGAGACCCAGTACTTC.

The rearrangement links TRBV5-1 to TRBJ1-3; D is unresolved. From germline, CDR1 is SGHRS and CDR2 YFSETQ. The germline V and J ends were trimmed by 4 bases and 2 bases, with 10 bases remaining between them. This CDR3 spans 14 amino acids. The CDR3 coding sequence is TGCGCCAGCAGCCGGGGAACAGCTGGAAACACCATATATTTT. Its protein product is CASSRGTAGNTIYF.

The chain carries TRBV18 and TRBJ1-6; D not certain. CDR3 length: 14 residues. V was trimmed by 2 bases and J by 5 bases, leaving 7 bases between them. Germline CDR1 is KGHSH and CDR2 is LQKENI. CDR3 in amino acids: CASSPGINNSPLHF. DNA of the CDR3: TGTGCCAGCTCACCAGGGATTAATAATTCACCCCTCCACTTT. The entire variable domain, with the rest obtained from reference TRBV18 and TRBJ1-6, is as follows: NAGVMQNPRHLVRRRGQEARLRCSPMKGHSHVYWYRQLPEEGLKFMVYLQKENIIDESGMPKERFSAEFPKEGPSILRIQQVVRGDSAAYFCASSPGINNSPLHFGNGTRLTVT.

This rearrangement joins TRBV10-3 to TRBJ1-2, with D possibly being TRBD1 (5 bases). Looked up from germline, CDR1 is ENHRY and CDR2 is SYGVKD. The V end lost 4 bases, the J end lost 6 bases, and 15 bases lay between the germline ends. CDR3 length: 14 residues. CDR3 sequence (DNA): TGTGCCATCAGTGGTACAGGTATTGCGAATGGCTACACCTTC. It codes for CAISGTGIANGYTF.